The rows below give T cell receptor beta chains drawn from one sample of a study of response to subunit inactivated influenza vaccine. TCRdb re-called the RT-PCR reads through MiXCR, storing one row per CDR3 protein. The repertoire includes about 500,000 distinct CDR3 sequences, approximately 16% of them detected once, and 2.5% to 3.5% sits in the top ten. The specimen comprised CD4+ T cells sorted from PBMCs, sampled around 25 months after vaccination. The receptors shown here come from a man between 50 and 75 years old who received an inactivated influenza vaccine. Both conserved end residues are trimmed from each CDR3.

V gene: TRBV9; J gene: TRBJ1-1; CDR3 length: 11; CDR3 protein: ASSIQGNTEAF
V gene: TRBV25-1; J gene: TRBJ1-6; CDR3 length: 12; CDR3 protein: ASRGTWDNSPLH
V gene: TRBV5-5; J gene: TRBJ2-2; CDR3 length: 13; CDR3 protein: ASSLVRGPTGELF
V gene: TRBV20-1; J gene: TRBJ2-4; CDR3 length: 14; CDR3 protein: SARWTSGSSKNIQY
V gene: TRBV5-1; J gene: TRBJ2-2; CDR3 length: 13; CDR3 protein: ASSLGQGYTGELF
V gene: TRBV12-3/TRBV12-4; J gene: TRBJ2-1; CDR3 length: 13; CDR3 protein: ASSLGLDRGAEQF
V gene: TRBV11-2; J gene: TRBJ1-2; CDR3 length: 11; CDR3 protein: ASSEQGTYGYT
V gene: TRBV3-1; J gene: TRBJ2-7; CDR3 length: 13; CDR3 protein: ASSQGHEGNYEQY
V gene: TRBV24-1; J gene: TRBJ2-1; CDR3 length: 14; CDR3 protein: ATSDLRQGPGNEQF
V gene: TRBV4-3; J gene: TRBJ2-3; CDR3 length: 14; CDR3 protein: ASSPEAEGGADTQY
V gene: TRBV13; J gene: TRBJ2-7; CDR3 length: 11; CDR3 protein: ASSRGFSYEQY
V gene: TRBV4-2; J gene: TRBJ2-7; CDR3 length: 13; CDR3 protein: ASSQDLTGIYEQY
V gene: TRBV20-1; J gene: TRBJ2-3; CDR3 length: 11; CDR3 protein: SAGGGSGDTQY
V gene: TRBV5-1; J gene: TRBJ2-1; CDR3 length: 14; CDR3 protein: ASSLEAGGSVYEQF
V gene: TRBV7-2; J gene: TRBJ2-7; CDR3 length: 12; CDR3 protein: ASSLGTATYEQY
V gene: TRBV2; J gene: TRBJ2-7; CDR3 length: 10; CDR3 protein: ASTESSYEQY
V gene: TRBV20-1; J gene: TRBJ1-6; CDR3 length: 9; CDR3 protein: SARDFPALH
V gene: TRBV5-1; J gene: TRBJ1-5; CDR3 length: 13; CDR3 protein: ASSWTGDGGQPQH
V gene: TRBV19; J gene: TRBJ2-2; CDR3 length: 13; CDR3 protein: ASSDRGVGTGELF
V gene: TRBV27; J gene: TRBJ1-6; CDR3 length: 12; CDR3 protein: ASRPRLENSPLH
V gene: TRBV18; J gene: TRBJ1-1; CDR3 length: 13; CDR3 protein: ASSPTVGKEGEAF
V gene: TRBV7-2; J gene: TRBJ2-3; CDR3 length: 12; CDR3 protein: ASSLSRGSDTQY
V gene: TRBV6-2/TRBV6-3; J gene: TRBJ2-5; CDR3 length: 9; CDR3 protein: ASSESQTQY
V gene: TRBV5-6; J gene: TRBJ1-1; CDR3 length: 11; CDR3 protein: ASSFLGQGYAF
V gene: TRBV11-2; J gene: TRBJ2-3; CDR3 length: 11; CDR3 protein: ASSTGTSDTQY
V gene: TRBV5-1; J gene: TRBJ1-1; CDR3 length: 13; CDR3 protein: ASSPGKSSNTEAF
V gene: TRBV5-1; J gene: TRBJ2-7; CDR3 length: 13; CDR3 protein: ASSLGHRTSYEQY
V gene: TRBV6-1; J gene: TRBJ2-7; CDR3 length: 11; CDR3 protein: ASSEVSVGEQY
V gene: TRBV5-3; J gene: TRBJ2-6; CDR3 length: 15; CDR3 protein: ASSLRAQSSGANVLT
V gene: TRBV4-2; J gene: TRBJ1-6; CDR3 length: 13; CDR3 protein: ASSQRDGHNSPLH
V gene: TRBV3-1; J gene: TRBJ1-2; CDR3 length: 9; CDR3 protein: ASSQAGGYT
V gene: TRBV4-3; J gene: TRBJ2-2; CDR3 length: 12; CDR3 protein: ASSPGTGTGELF
V gene: TRBV12-3/TRBV12-4; J gene: TRBJ1-1; CDR3 length: 12; CDR3 protein: ASSLVRWGTEAF
V gene: TRBV27; J gene: TRBJ1-2; CDR3 length: 11; CDR3 protein: ASSPTGFYGYT
V gene: TRBV5-6; J gene: TRBJ1-5; CDR3 length: 13; CDR3 protein: ASSLGQGPYQPQH
V gene: TRBV29-1; J gene: TRBJ2-2; CDR3 length: 11; CDR3 protein: SVGTGLTGELF
V gene: TRBV12-3/TRBV12-4; J gene: TRBJ2-5; CDR3 length: 12; CDR3 protein: ASSYTGDQETQY
V gene: TRBV5-1; J gene: TRBJ2-5; CDR3 length: 16; CDR3 protein: ASSLERAGSKSRETQY
V gene: TRBV12-3/TRBV12-4; J gene: TRBJ2-7; CDR3 length: 9; CDR3 protein: ASSFLNEQY
V gene: TRBV27; J gene: TRBJ2-7; CDR3 length: 13; CDR3 protein: ASRDQGRYPYEQY
V gene: TRBV5-6; J gene: TRBJ2-5; CDR3 length: 13; CDR3 protein: ASSLKAGGPETQY
V gene: TRBV6-2/TRBV6-3; J gene: TRBJ2-1; CDR3 length: 13; CDR3 protein: ASTPRNGRANEQF
V gene: TRBV4-2; J gene: TRBJ2-1; CDR3 length: 14; CDR3 protein: ASSQDRDGTYNEQF